This TCR beta chain was identified during a study of cytomegalovirus exposure and HLA in healthy donors. About the research overall: The same platform used for the 500 to 850 first-cohort repertoires was also used for the 100 to 150 validation repertoires, as a later analysis reported.

The data were produced by immunoSEQ multiplex PCR, yet TCRdb's version contains in-frame clones alone and is incomplete. The sample lists approximately 97,000 clones; about 95% were seen once. Points from the study as a whole: The study labeled fewer than 200 TCR beta chains cytomegalovirus-associated. A few chains tied to CMV proved CMV antigen-specific in vitro.

The germline V gene encodes CDR1 SGHVS and CDR2 FQNEAQ. V was trimmed by 1 base and J by 0 bases, leaving 16 bases between them. This CDR3 is built from 17 residues. It was the approximately 120-subject validation cohort, separate from the approximately 700-subject first cohort, to which the donors belonged. The sample holds one count of this clone. What it binds is not known. The sample taken for sequencing was PBMCs. This TCR was sampled from a young woman in good health and CMV-seronegative. This chain joins TRBV7-8 and TRBJ2-7; D gene ambiguous. In DNA form, the CDR3 reads TGTGCCAGCAGCTTAGTCTTAGTGGCCGAGGTCTCCTACGAGCAGTACTTC. Its translation: CASSLVLVAEVSYEQYF.